Reported below is one T cell receptor (beta chain). The data are from a study of cytomegalovirus exposure and HLA in healthy donors. On the study more broadly: Earlier, 95 million to 130 million unique TCR beta sequences were recovered from around 200 million T cells by an analysis.

It was with 60 Vbeta and 13 Jbeta primers that the PCR ran. TCRdb's copy holds only in-frame clones and misses some; the assay was immunoSEQ multiplex PCR. There are about 120,000 clones in the sample; 83% occur only once, and approximately 3.6% lies in the top ten. Donors had nominal health at sampling but likely had unrecorded immune exposures. Trimming pared 1 base from V and 6 bases from J, leaving 13 bases between. The CDR3 contains 14 residues. From germline, CDR1 is SGHDN and CDR2 FVKESK. The chain recombines TRBV14 with TRBJ2-7, with D maybe TRBD2 (5 bases). Sequenced sample: PBMCs. The TCR sequence derives from a woman in her forties in good health and CMV-seropositive. The CDR3 DNA follows: TGTGCCAGCAGCCAAGCTTTTTTTCGGGGCGAGCAGTACTTC. Translating it yields CASSQAFFRGEQYF.